Listed below are T cell receptor beta chains from one sample, sequenced in a study of vaccination and CD4 T cells after COVID-19. No antigen has been identified for these receptors. TCRdb analysed the PCR reads with MiXCR anew, one entry per CDR3 protein. Here the sample spans about 23,000 distinct CDR3 sequences, 35% being singletons. The sequencing used CD4+ T cells from blood, cultured in vitro, collected about 7 months after SARS-CoV-2 vaccination. The receptors derive from a human donor who had recovered from COVID-19. Each CDR3 is given with its conserved first and last residue. The order of the fields is V gene, J gene, D gene, clone size, CDR3 DNA, CDR3 protein. D genes are given only for firm matches. The size of a clone is reported for some rows only, either as once, few or many, or as a class for expanded clones.

TRBV5-1	TRBJ1-2	NA	NA	TGCGCCAGCAGCCCGGAGGCCACTACCACTAACTATGGCTACACCTTC	CASSPEATTTNYGYTF
TRBV5-4	TRBJ2-2	NA	NA	TGTGCCAGCACCCTAGACCGAGCGAACACCGGGGAGCTGTTTTTT	CASTLDRANTGELFF
TRBV20-1	TRBJ1-1	NA	medium-sized	TGCAGTGCTAGAGCGGGGAGGTCTGAAGCTTTCTTT	CSARAGRSEAFF
TRBV27	TRBJ2-7	NA	NA	TGTGCCAGCAGTACGGGACACTCCTACGAGCAGTACTTC	CASSTGHSYEQYF
TRBV7-6	TRBJ1-1	NA	few	TGTGCCAGCAGCTTAAGGTCAGGAGGCGTCGCTGAAGCTTTCTTT	CASSLRSGGVAEAFF
TRBV20-1	TRBJ2-7	TRBD2	few	TGCAGCGCTATAAGCGGACTAGCGGGAGTTTACTACGAGCAGTACTTC	CSAISGLAGVYYEQYF
TRBV6-5	TRBJ2-7	TRBD1	NA	TGTGCCAGCAGTTGGGACAGAGACTCCTACGAGCAGTACTTC	CASSWDRDSYEQYF
TRBV10-3	TRBJ2-7	TRBD1	NA	TGTGCCATCAGTCCGGGACAGGGGGCTGGCGAGCAGTACTTC	CAISPGQGAGEQYF
TRBV20-1	TRBJ2-1	TRBD2	NA	TGCAGTGCTCCCGGGGGCGGGAGGGCCGGCAATGAGCAGTTCTTC	CSAPGGGRAGNEQFF
TRBV7-8	TRBJ2-3	NA	few	TGTGCCAGCAGCTTACCCCAGAGCACAGATACGCAGTATTTT	CASSLPQSTDTQYF
TRBV10-3	TRBJ1-1	NA	NA	TGTGCCATCAGTCCTGCGACTGGGGGGAACACTGAAGCTTTCTTT	CAISPATGGNTEAFF
TRBV20-1	TRBJ2-7	TRBD2	few	TGCAGTGCTAGAGAGGGGGGACTATGGGAGCAGTACTTC	CSAREGGLWEQYF
TRBV9	TRBJ2-5	TRBD2	NA	TGTGCCAGCAGCCTGGGACTAGCGGGTCAAGAGACCCAGTACTTC	CASSLGLAGQETQYF
TRBV27	TRBJ2-3	NA	NA	TGTGCAAGCAGTTTAAGTGGAGGACTCGATACGCAGTATTTT	CASSLSGGLDTQYF
TRBV7-2	TRBJ2-1	TRBD1	NA	TGTGCCAGCAACCGGGACAGTGAGTTCTTC	CASNRDSEFF
TRBV10-3	TRBJ2-7	TRBD1	once	TGTGCCATCACCGAAGGCCTCCGGGACAGGGTTTACTACGAGCAGTACTTC	CAITEGLRDRVYYEQYF
TRBV6-1	TRBJ2-5	TRBD2	few	TGTGCCAGCAGTAAGCTAGCGGGAGGGCGAGAGACCCAGTACTTC	CASSKLAGGRETQYF
TRBV20-1	TRBJ2-5	NA	NA	TGCAGTGCGAGATGGGAGACCCAGTACTTC	CSARWETQYF
TRBV20-1	TRBJ2-3	TRBD1	few	TGCAGTGCTATCCTTTGGGACAGGGGAACAGATACGCAGTATTTT	CSAILWDRGTDTQYF
TRBV10-3	TRBJ2-5	NA	large	TGTGCCATCAGTGAGTCACAGGAACAAGAGACCCAGTACTTC	CAISESQEQETQYF
TRBV6-1	TRBJ1-1	NA	few	TGTGCCAGCAGCCCCCCCGAGGGGAACACTGAAGCTTTCTTT	CASSPPEGNTEAFF
TRBV28	TRBJ2-5	NA	few	TGTGCCAGCAGTTTATGGGGGGCCGCTTACCAAGAGACCCAGTACTTC	CASSLWGAAYQETQYF
TRBV7-2	TRBJ2-7	NA	NA	TGCGCCAGCAGCCAAACTTTGACCTACGAGCAGTACTTC	CASSQTLTYEQYF
TRBV7-9	TRBJ1-2	TRBD1	few	TGTGCCAGCAGCTTAGCGGGGGACAGGGATGGCTACACCTTC	CASSLAGDRDGYTF
TRBV7-6	TRBJ2-2	NA	NA	TGTGCCAGCAGCTTAGTTTCCGGGGAGCTGTTTTTT	CASSLVSGELFF
TRBV28	TRBJ2-1	TRBD1	once	TGTGCCAGCAGTTCGCGGGACAGGGGTCTTCGTGAGCAGTTCTTC	CASSSRDRGLREQFF
TRBV15	TRBJ2-1	NA	NA	TGTGCCACCAGCAGTCGGACACCGAATGAGCAGTTCTTC	CATSSRTPNEQFF
TRBV27	TRBJ1-1	NA	once	TGTGCCAGCAGGCTGGGGGCAGGGAAAGGCACTGAAGCTTTCTTT	CASRLGAGKGTEAFF
TRBV19	TRBJ1-1	NA	NA	TGTGCCAGCCTATCCCAGGGCGCTGAAGCTTTCTTT	CASLSQGAEAFF